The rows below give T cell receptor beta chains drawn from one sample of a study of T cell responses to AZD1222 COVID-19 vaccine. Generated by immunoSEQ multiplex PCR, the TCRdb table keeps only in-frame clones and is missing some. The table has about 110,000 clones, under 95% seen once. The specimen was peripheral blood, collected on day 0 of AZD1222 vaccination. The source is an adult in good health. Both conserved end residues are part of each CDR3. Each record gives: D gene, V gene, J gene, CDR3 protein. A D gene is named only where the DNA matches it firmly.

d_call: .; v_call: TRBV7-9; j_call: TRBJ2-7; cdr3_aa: CASSLESSEVEQYF
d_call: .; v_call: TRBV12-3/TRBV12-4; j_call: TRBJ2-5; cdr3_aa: CASSLRETQYF
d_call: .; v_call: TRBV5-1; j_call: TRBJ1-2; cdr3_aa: CASSLNGGHGYTF
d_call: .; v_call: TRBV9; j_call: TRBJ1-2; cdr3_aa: CASSGRDAARYTF
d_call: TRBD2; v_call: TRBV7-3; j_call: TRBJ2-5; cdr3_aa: CASSPAGGRTQYF
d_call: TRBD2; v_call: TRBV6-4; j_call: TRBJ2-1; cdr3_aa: CASRLTGGGHEQFF
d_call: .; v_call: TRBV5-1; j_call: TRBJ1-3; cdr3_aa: CASSPGGPGNTIYF
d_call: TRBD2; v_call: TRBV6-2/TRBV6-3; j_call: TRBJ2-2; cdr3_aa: CASSHPGLAARGELFF
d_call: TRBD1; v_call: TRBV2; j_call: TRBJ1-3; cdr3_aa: CASSTGTGVGNTIYF
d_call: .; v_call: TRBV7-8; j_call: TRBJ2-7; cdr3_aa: CASSSPTRSYEQYF
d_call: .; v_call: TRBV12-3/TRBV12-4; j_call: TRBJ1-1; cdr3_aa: CASSLGPEAFF
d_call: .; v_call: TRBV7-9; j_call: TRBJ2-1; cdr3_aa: CASSPGGGGFNEQFF
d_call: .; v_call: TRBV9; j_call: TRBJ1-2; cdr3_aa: CASSVGAFSDGYTF